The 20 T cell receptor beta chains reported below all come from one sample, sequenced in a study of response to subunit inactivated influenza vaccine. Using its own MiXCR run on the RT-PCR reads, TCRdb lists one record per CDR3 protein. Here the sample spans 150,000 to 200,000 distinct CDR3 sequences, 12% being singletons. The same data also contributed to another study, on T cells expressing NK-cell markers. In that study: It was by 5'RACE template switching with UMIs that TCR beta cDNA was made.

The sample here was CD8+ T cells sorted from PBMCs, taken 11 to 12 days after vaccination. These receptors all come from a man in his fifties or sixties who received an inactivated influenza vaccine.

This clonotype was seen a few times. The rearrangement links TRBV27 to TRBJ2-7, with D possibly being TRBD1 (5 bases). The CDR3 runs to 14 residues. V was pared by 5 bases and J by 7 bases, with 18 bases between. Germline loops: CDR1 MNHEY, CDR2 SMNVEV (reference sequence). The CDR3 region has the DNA TGTGCCAGCAGTCCGACAGTCCGCCCCGGGGAGCAGTACTTC. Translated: CASSPTVRPGEQYF.

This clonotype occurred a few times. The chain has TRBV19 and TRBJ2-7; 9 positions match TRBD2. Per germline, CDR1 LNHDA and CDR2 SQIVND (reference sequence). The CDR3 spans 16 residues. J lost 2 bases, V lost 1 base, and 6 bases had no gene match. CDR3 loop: CASSIARGRDTYEQYF. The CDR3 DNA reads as TGTGCCAGTAGTATAGCCCGCGGGAGGGATACCTACGAGCAGTACTTC.

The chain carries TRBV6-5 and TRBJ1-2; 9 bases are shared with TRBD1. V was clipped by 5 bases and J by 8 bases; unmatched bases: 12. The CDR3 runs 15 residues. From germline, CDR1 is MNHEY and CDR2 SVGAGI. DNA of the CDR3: TGTGCCAGCAGTACTAGACCCGGGACAGGGAACGGCTACACCTTC. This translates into CASSTRPGTGNGYTF.

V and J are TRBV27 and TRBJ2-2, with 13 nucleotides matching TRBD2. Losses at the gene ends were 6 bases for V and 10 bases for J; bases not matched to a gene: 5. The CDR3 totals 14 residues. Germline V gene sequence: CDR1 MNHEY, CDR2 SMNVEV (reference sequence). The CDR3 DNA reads TGTGCCAGCAGACTAGCGGGAGGGCCATCGGAGCTGTTTTTT. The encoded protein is CASRLAGGPSELFF.

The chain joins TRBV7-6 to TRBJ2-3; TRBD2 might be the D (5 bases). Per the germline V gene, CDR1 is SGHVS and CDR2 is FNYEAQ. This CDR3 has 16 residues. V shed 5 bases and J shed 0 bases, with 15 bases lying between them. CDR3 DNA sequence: TGTGCCAGCAGCGCCCGGCAACTAGATAGCACAGATACGCAGTATTTT. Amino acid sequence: CASSARQLDSTDTQYF.

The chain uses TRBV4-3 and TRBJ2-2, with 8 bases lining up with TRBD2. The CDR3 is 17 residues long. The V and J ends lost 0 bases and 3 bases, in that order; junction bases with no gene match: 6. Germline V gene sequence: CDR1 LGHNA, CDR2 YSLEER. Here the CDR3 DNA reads TGCGCCAGCAGCCAAGATCTATCTAGCGGGTACACCGGGGAGCTGTTTTTT. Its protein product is CASSQDLSSGYTGELFF.

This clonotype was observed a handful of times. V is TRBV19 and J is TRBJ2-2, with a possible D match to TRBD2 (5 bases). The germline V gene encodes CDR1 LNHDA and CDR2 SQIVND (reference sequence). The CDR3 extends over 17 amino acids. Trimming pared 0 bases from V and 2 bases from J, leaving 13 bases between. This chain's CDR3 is CASSIDGGTINTGELFF. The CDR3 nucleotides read TGTGCCAGTAGTATAGATGGAGGCACAATAAACACCGGGGAGCTGTTTTTT.

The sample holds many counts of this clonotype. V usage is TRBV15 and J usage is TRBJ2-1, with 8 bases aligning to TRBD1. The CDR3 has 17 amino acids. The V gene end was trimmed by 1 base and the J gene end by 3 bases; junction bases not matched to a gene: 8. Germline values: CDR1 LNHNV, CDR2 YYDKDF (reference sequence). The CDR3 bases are TGTGCCACCAGCAGAGGGGTTGCAGGGGGCGGCTACAATGAGCAGTTCTTC. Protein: CATSRGVAGGGYNEQFF. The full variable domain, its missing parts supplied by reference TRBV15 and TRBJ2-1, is DAMVIQNPRYQVTQFGKPVTLSCSQTLNHNVMYWYQQKSSQAPKLLFHYYDKDFNNEADTPDNFQSRRPNTSFCFLDIRSPGLGDTAMYLCATSRGVAGGGYNEQFFGPGTRLTVL.

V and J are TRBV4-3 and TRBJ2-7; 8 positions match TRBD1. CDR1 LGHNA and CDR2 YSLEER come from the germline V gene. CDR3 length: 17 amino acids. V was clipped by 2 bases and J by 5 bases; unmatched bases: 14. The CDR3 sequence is CASSQHKAGTGLNEQYF. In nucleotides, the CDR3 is TGCGCCAGCAGCCAACATAAGGCCGGGACAGGCCTCAACGAGCAGTACTTC.

Here the CDR3 DNA reads TGCAGCGTGGTAAGCGGGACAGGGTACAATGAGCAGTTCTTC. It is translated as CSVVSGTGYNEQFF. The chain carries TRBV29-1 and TRBJ2-1; 9 bases are shared with TRBD1. The V gene's germline CDR1 is SQVTM and CDR2 ANQGSEA. The V gene end was trimmed by 6 bases and the J gene end by 4 bases; junction bases not matched to a gene: 7. This CDR3 is built from 14 residues.

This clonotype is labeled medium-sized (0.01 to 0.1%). DNA for the CDR3: TGTGCCAGCAGTTTTTGGGGGCCCTGGGAGACCCAGTACTTC. Translating it yields CASSFWGPWETQYF. The chain joins TRBV28 to TRBJ2-5; possibly TRBD1 for D (6 bases). This CDR3 spans 14 amino acids. V lost 3 bases, J lost 5 bases, and 13 bases lay in between. CDR1 and CDR2 (germline): MDHEN, SYDVKM.

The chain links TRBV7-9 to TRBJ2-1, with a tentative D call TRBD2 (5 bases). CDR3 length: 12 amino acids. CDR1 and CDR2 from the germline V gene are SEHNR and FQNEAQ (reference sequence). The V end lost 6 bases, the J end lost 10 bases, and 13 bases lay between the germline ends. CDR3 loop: CASSVGSGEQFF. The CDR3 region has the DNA TGTGCCAGCAGTGTAGGGTCGGGAGAGCAGTTCTTC.

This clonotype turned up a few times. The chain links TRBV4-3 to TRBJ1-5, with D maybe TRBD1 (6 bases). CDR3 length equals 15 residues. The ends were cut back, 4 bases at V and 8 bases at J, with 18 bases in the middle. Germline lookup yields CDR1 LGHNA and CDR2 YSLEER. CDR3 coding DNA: TGCGCCAGCAGCCCAATATGGGGGGGCAAGGAGCCCCAGCATTTT. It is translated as CASSPIWGGKEPQHF.

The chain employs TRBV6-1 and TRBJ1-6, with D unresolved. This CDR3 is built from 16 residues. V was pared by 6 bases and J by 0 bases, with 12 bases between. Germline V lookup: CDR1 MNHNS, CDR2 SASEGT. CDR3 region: CASSPPRGSYNSPLHF. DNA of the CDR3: TGTGCCAGCAGCCCCCCGCGCGGCTCCTATAATTCACCCCTCCACTTT.

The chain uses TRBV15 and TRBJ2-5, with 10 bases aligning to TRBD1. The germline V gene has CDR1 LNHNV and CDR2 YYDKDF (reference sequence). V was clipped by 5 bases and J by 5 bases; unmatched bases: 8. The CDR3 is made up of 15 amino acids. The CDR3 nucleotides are TGTGCCACCAGCGACACGACAGGGGGCATTGAGACCCAGTACTTC. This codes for CATSDTTGGIETQYF.

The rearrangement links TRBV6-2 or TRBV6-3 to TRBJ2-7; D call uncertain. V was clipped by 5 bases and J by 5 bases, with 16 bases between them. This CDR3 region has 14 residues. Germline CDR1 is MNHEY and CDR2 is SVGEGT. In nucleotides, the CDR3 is TGTGCCAGCAGTAGAGGCGGCGAAGTCCACGAGCAGTACTTC. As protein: CASSRGGEVHEQYF.

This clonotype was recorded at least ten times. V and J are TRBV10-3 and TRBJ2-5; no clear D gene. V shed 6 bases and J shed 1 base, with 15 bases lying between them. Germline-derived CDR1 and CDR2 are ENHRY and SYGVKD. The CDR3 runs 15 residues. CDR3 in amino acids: CAISDPGVAQETQYF. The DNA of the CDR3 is TGTGCCATCAGCGACCCCGGCGTTGCCCAAGAGACCCAGTACTTC.

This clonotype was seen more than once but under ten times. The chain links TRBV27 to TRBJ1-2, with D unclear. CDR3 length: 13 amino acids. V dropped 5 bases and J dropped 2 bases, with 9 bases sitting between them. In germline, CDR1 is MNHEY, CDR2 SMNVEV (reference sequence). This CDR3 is CASSLRMNYGYTF. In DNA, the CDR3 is TGTGCCAGCAGTCTCCGGATGAACTATGGCTACACCTTC.

CDR3 region: CSARDIPTGGEQYF. The CDR3 coding sequence is TGCAGTGCTAGAGATATTCCCACGGGAGGCGAGCAGTACTTC. The rearrangement links TRBV20-1 to TRBJ2-7; 7 nucleotides agree with TRBD2. V shed 0 bases, J shed 6 bases, and the junction held 8 bases outside the gene matches. CDR1 and CDR2 from the germline V gene are DFQATT and SNEGSKA (reference sequence). The CDR3 contains 14 residues.

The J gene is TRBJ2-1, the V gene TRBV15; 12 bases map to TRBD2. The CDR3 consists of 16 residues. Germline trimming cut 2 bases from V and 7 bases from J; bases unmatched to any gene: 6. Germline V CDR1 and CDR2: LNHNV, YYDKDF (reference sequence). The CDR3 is CATSRSIGLAGNEQFF. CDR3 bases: TGTGCCACCAGCAGATCTATCGGACTAGCGGGGAATGAGCAGTTCTTC.